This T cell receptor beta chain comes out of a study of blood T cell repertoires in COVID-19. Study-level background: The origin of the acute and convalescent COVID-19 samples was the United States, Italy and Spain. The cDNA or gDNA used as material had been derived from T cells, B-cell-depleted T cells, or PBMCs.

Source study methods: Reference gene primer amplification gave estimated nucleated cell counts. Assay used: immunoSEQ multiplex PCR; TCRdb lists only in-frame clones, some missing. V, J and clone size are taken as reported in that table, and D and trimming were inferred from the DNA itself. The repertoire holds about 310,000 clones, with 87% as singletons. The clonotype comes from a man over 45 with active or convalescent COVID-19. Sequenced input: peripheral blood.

The CDR3 is CASSVGDRGYQETQYF. In nucleotides, the CDR3 is TGTGCCAGCAGCGTAGGGGACAGGGGGTACCAAGAGACCCAGTACTTC. The V and J genes are TRBV9 and TRBJ2-5, with 11 bases that match TRBD1. Trimming at V came to 0 bases and at J to 0 bases, leaving 1 base not matched to a gene. Germline-derived CDR1 and CDR2 are SGDLS and YYNGEE. This CDR3 is built from 16 residues.